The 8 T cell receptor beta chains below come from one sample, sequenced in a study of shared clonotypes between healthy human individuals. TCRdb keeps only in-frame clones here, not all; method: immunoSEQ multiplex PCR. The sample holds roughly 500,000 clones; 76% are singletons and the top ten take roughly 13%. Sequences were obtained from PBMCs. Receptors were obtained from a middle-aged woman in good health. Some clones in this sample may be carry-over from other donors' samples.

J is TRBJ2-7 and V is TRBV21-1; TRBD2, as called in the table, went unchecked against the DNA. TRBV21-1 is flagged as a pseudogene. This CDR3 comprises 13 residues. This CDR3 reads CASTTRGSYEQYF. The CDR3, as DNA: TGTGCCAGCACCACCCGAGGGAGCTACGAGCAGTACTTC.

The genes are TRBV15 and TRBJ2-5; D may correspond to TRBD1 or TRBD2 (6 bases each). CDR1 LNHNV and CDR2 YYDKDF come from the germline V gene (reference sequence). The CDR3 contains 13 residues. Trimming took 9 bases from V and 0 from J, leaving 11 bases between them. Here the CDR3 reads CATGGRNQETQYF. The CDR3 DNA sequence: TGTGCCACAGGGGGGCGTAACCAAGAGACCCAGTACTTC. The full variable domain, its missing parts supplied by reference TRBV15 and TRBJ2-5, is DAMVIQNPRYQVTQFGKPVTLSCSQTLNHNVMYWYQQKSSQAPKLLFHYYDKDFNNEADTPDNFQSRRPNTSFCFLDIRSPGLGDTAMYLCATGGRNQETQYFGPGTRLLVL.

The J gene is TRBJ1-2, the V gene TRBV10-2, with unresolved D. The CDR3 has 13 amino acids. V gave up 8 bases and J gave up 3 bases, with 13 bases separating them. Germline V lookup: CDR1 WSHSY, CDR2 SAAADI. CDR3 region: CASSSGRDYGYTF. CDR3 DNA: TGCGCCAGCTCCTCTGGACGGGACTATGGCTACACCTTC.

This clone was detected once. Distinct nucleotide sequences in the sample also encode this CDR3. The CDR3 spells CAWSVTGAYEQYF. The CDR3 DNA reads as TGTGCCTGGAGTGTAACAGGGGCCTACGAGCAGTACTTC. This chain links TRBV30 with TRBJ2-7, with 7 bases lining up with TRBD1. The CDR3 loop spans 13 amino acids. Trimming removed 0 bases from V and 2 bases from J; junction bases left unmatched: 1. Looked up from germline, CDR1 is GTSNPN and CDR2 is SVGIG (reference sequence).

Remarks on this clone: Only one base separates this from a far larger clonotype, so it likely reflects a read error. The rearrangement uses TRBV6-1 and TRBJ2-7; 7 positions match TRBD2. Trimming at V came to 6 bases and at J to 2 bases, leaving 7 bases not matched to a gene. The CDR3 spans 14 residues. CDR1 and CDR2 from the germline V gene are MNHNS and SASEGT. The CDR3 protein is CASSTRGVPYEQYF. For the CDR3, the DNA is TGTGCCAGCAGCACACGGGGGGTACCCTACGAGCAGTACTTC.

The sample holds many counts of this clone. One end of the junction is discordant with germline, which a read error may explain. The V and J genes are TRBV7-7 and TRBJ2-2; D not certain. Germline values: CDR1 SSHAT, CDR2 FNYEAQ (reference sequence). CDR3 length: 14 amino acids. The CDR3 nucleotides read TGTGCTAGCAGCTTAAACACAAACACCGGGGAGCTGTTTTTT. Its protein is CASSLNTNTGELFF.

CDR3 loop: CASSQTGGGTGELFF. The CDR3 DNA sequence: TGTGCCAGCAGCCAAACAGGGGGCGGCACCGGGGAGCTGTTTTTT. V gene TRBV2 combines with J gene TRBJ2-2, with 9 bases identical to TRBD1. Germline V lookup: CDR1 SNHLY, CDR2 FYNNEI. There are 15 residues in the CDR3. V lost 6 bases and J lost 4; bases outside the gene matches: 6.

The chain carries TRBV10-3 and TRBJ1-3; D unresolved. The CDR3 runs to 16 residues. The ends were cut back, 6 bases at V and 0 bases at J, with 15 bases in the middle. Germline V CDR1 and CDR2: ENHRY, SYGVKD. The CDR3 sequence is CAIRGFDNISGNTIYF. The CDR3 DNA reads TGTGCCATCAGGGGGTTTGATAATATCTCTGGAAACACCATATATTTT.